The next 27 T cell receptor beta chains were all read from a single sample in a study of cytomegalovirus exposure and HLA in healthy donors. Clones were sequenced by immunoSEQ multiplex PCR, and TCRdb holds only the in-frame ones, with some missing. In the table there are over 200,000 clones, around nine tenths of which are singletons. What was sequenced was PBMCs. Receptor source: a woman aged 18-35 years in good health and CMV-seronegative.

V gene TRBV29-1 combines with J gene TRBJ2-5; 8 nucleotides agree with TRBD2. Per germline, CDR1 SQVTM and CDR2 ANQGSEA. This CDR3 contains 14 residues. Trimming at V came to 4 bases and at J to 1 base, leaving 5 bases not matched to a gene. The CDR3 DNA reads TGCAGCGTTGGAGCGGGAGCCACCCAAGAGACCCAGTACTTC. It is translated as CSVGAGATQETQYF.

The chain has TRBV11-3 and TRBJ1-1, with TRBD1 matching over 9 bases. The CDR3 is 13 amino acids. Per the germline V gene, CDR1 is SGHNT and CDR2 is YENEEA. The V gene end was trimmed by 5 bases and the J gene end by 7 bases; junction bases not matched to a gene: 5. CDR3 sequence (DNA): TGTGCCAGCAGCAACAGGGGGCTTGGTGAAGCTTTCTTT. Its translation is CASSNRGLGEAFF.

The chain has TRBV4-2 and TRBJ2-7; TRBD2 matches 7 bases. V lost 2 bases to trimming and J lost 1 base; unmatched junction nucleotides: 5. The CDR3 sequence is 15 residues long. CDR1 is LGHNA, CDR2 YNFKEQ, per germline. CDR3 DNA: TGTGCCAGCAGCCAAAATGGGGGGGGGTCCTACGAGCAGTACTTC. It codes for CASSQNGGGSYEQYF.

The V gene is TRBV2, the J gene TRBJ2-2; D possibly corresponds to TRBD1 (5 bases). This CDR3 is built from 13 residues. Germline V gene data show CDR1 as SNHLY and CDR2 as FYNNEI. The germline V and J ends were trimmed by 4 bases and 4 bases, with 7 bases remaining between them. DNA of the CDR3: TGTGCCAGCAGTGCGACAGCCACCGGGGAGCTGTTTTTT. Translating gives CASSATATGELFF. Full variable domain (missing parts from reference TRBV2 and TRBJ2-2): EPEVTQTPSHQVTQMGQEVILRCVPISNHLYFYWYRQILGQKVEFLVSFYNNEISEKSEIFDDQFSVERPDGSNFTLKIRSTKLEDSAMYFCASSATATGELFFGEGSRLTVL.

The count of this clone is one. CDR3 protein: CASSSRPSGRAYSYNEQFF. The CDR3 region has the DNA TGTGCCAGCAGCTCACGACCCAGCGGGAGGGCTTACTCCTACAATGAGCAGTTCTTC. J is TRBJ2-1 and V is TRBV7-3; TRBD2 matches 10 bases. Germline V CDR1 and CDR2: SGHTA, FQGTGA. Trimming cost V 4 bases and J 0 bases; bases outside gene matches: 12. CDR3 length: 19 amino acids.

The chain joins TRBV18 to TRBJ2-1; unclear D gene. Germline values: CDR1 KGHSH, CDR2 LQKENI. V was pared by 2 bases and J by 6 bases, with 8 bases between. There are 13 residues in the CDR3. DNA of the CDR3: TGTGCCAGCTCACCAAAGAGGTCCAATGAGCAGTTCTTC. This gives the protein CASSPKRSNEQFF.

The sample holds one count of this clone. The genes are TRBV5-1 and TRBJ2-3, with 14 nucleotides matching TRBD2. Germline assignment: CDR1 SGHRS and CDR2 YFSETQ. CDR3 length: 18 amino acids. J lost 1 base, V lost 0 bases, and 4 bases had no gene match. CDR3 DNA: TGCGCCAGCAGCTTGGGACTAGCGGGAGGGGGCGGCACAGATACGCAGTATTTT. As protein: CASSLGLAGGGGTDTQYF.

This chain links TRBV28 with TRBJ1-2; D perhaps matches TRBD1 (6 bases). Germline-derived CDR1 and CDR2 are MDHEN and SYDVKM. This CDR3 is built from 13 residues. The V and J ends lost 5 bases and 3 bases respectively, with 10 bases between them. DNA for the CDR3: TGTGCCAGCAGTCACGACAGGTACTATGGCTACACCTTC. Encoded protein: CASSHDRYYGYTF.

The chain is built from TRBV6-5 and TRBJ2-1; D remains unclear. The CDR3 is 13 residues long. Trimming left V 4 bases short and J 4 bases short, with 8 bases between. Germline CDR1 and CDR2: MNHEY and SVGAGI. CDR3 residues: CASSSLRYNEQFF. CDR3 sequence (DNA): TGTGCCAGCAGTTCACTACGTTACAATGAGCAGTTCTTC.

V and J are TRBV15 and TRBJ2-7; D call uncertain. V shed 0 bases and J shed 0 bases, with 6 bases lying between them. CDR1 is LNHNV, CDR2 YYDKDF, per germline (reference sequence). CDR3 size: 14 residues. CDR3 in amino acids: CATSRDRHSYEQYF. Written as DNA, the CDR3 is TGTGCCACCAGCAGAGACAGACACTCCTACGAGCAGTACTTC.

The chain couples TRBV10-3 to TRBJ2-7, with D perhaps TRBD1 (6 bases). V lost 5 bases and J lost 1, with 21 bases in between. The CDR3 runs 17 residues. Germline CDR1 reads ENHRY; CDR2 reads SYGVKD. The CDR3 nucleotides read TGTGCCATCAGTTTCTCCCCCAGACAGGTTTCGTCCTACGAGCAGTACTTC. It specifies CAISFSPRQVSSYEQYF.

The chain links TRBV7-9 to TRBJ1-5; D is undetermined. The CDR3 contains 14 residues. Trimming cost V 1 base and J 2 bases, with 6 bases left between them. CDR1 and CDR2 (germline): SEHNR, FQNEAQ (reference sequence). CDR3 sequence reads: CASSLDAGNQPQHF. CDR3 DNA sequence: TGTGCCAGCAGCTTAGACGCGGGCAATCAGCCCCAGCATTTT.

The chain carries TRBV19 and TRBJ2-1; maybe TRBD1 (5 bases). The CDR3 covers 15 residues. The ends were cut back, 5 bases at V and 2 bases at J, with 13 bases in the middle. The germline CDR1 and CDR2 sequences are LNHDA and SQIVND (reference sequence). The CDR3 loop reads CASSVQGPPYNEQFF. The CDR3 DNA reads as TGTGCCAGTAGTGTTCAGGGTCCCCCCTACAATGAGCAGTTCTTC.

The CDR3 nucleotides are TGCAGCGTTTTATTAACAGGGGAGGAGACCCAGTACTTC. Its protein product is CSVLLTGEETQYF. J is TRBJ2-5 and V is TRBV29-1, with 7 bases that match TRBD1. CDR3 length: 13 residues. The trim removed 5 bases at V and 5 bases at J, leaving 8 bases unmatched. Germline CDR1 is SQVTM and CDR2 is ANQGSEA.

This clone was detected once. The chain combines TRBV6-5 with TRBJ2-3; D call uncertain. The V gene lost 4 bases and the J gene lost 6 bases, with 14 bases spanning the gap. Germline lookup yields CDR1 MNHEY and CDR2 SVGAGI. CDR3 size: 14 residues. The CDR3 bases are TGTGCCAGCAGTTCCCCGGAGATTCGCGATACGCAGTATTTT. Translating it yields CASSSPEIRDTQYF.

The genes are TRBV6-6 and TRBJ2-7; 10 bases agree with TRBD1. V lost 10 bases and J lost 3; bases outside the gene matches: 6. Germline lookup yields CDR1 MNHNY and CDR2 SVGAGI (reference sequence). This CDR3 contains 13 residues. The CDR3 spells CAIGQGGHYEQYF. The CDR3 bases are TGTGCCATCGGACAGGGGGGCCACTACGAGCAGTACTTC.

The rearrangement links TRBV28 to TRBJ1-1; 7 bases align to TRBD1. Per the germline V gene, CDR1 is MDHEN and CDR2 is SYDVKM. CDR3 length equals 14 residues. V lost 3 bases to trimming and J lost 5 bases; unmatched junction nucleotides: 6. This CDR3 is CASSFSGGRTEAFF. CDR3 DNA sequence: TGTGCCAGCAGTTTCTCAGGGGGTAGGACTGAAGCTTTCTTT.

This chain uses TRBV7-9 with TRBJ2-7; 8 bases map to TRBD1. CDR1 is SEHNR, CDR2 FQNEAQ, per germline (reference sequence). The CDR3 covers 14 residues. Germline trimming cut 5 bases from V and 5 bases from J; bases unmatched to any gene: 8. CDR3 nucleotide sequence: TGTGCCAGCAGCGTGGGACAGGCCAAGAACGAGCAGTACTTC. Amino acids: CASSVGQAKNEQYF.

The gene calls are TRBV2 and TRBJ2-1; D is uncertain. Between the trimmed V and J ends, which lost 1 base and 3 bases, there was a span of 10 bases. In germline, CDR1 is SNHLY, CDR2 FYNNEI. The CDR3 spans 15 residues. The CDR3: CASSEDSVLYNEQFF. The CDR3, as DNA: TGTGCCAGCAGTGAAGACTCGGTACTCTACAATGAGCAGTTCTTC.

J is TRBJ1-2 and V is TRBV5-6; no clear D gene. Germline V CDR1 and CDR2: SGHDT, YYEEEE. The CDR3 runs to 13 residues. Trimming pared 4 bases from V and 8 bases from J, leaving 15 bases between. Here the CDR3 reads CASSPGTFGGYTF. As DNA, the CDR3 is TGTGCCAGCAGCCCAGGTACCTTTGGAGGCTACACCTTC.

V is TRBV30 and J is TRBJ2-7; the match to TRBD1 covers 7 bases. The CDR3 spans 13 residues. Germline-derived CDR1 and CDR2 are GTSNPN and SVGIG (reference sequence). V lost 1 base, J lost 6 bases, and 6 bases stayed unmatched. The CDR3 nucleotides read TGTGCCTGGAGTGGGGTGACAGGGTCCGAGCAGTACTTC. This gives the protein CAWSGVTGSEQYF.

The chain recombines TRBV7-9 with TRBJ1-5; a weak D match, TRBD1 (5 bases). The germline V and J ends were trimmed by 1 base and 1 base, with 14 bases remaining between them. The CDR3 runs 17 residues. CDR1 and CDR2 (germline): SEHNR, FQNEAQ (reference sequence). The DNA of the CDR3 is TGTGCCAGCAGCTTAGTTAGGGGTGGGTTAAGCAATCAGCCCCAGCATTTT. Its protein product is CASSLVRGGLSNQPQHF.

The chain couples TRBV7-2 to TRBJ1-1; D is unclear. Germline CDR1 is SGHTA and CDR2 is FQGNSA. Deletions cut 5 bases from V and 7 bases from J, with 8 bases between. The CDR3 totals 11 residues. CDR3: CASSVRVEAFF. In nucleotides, the CDR3 is TGTGCCAGCAGCGTGAGGGTTGAAGCTTTCTTT.

The chain has TRBV11-2 and TRBJ2-7; D is perhaps TRBD2 (6 bases). The ends were cut back, 2 bases at V and 3 bases at J, with 14 bases in the middle. The CDR3 sequence is 15 residues long. Germline CDR1 SGHAT, CDR2 FQNNGV. CDR3 region: CASSLHSGLNYEQYF. CDR3 coding DNA: TGTGCCAGCAGCTTACATAGTGGACTAAACTACGAGCAGTACTTC.

The V gene is TRBV19, the J gene TRBJ2-5, with TRBD2 matching 11 bases. The germline V gene encodes CDR1 LNHDA and CDR2 SQIVND (reference sequence). The CDR3 is made up of 19 amino acids. The V gene end was trimmed by 5 bases and the J gene end by 5 bases; junction bases not matched to a gene: 19. CDR3 coding DNA: TGTGCCAGTAGTCGGACAGGGTCCAATAGCGGGGGGGGTCGGGAGACCCAGTACTTC. Protein: CASSRTGSNSGGGRETQYF.

The chain couples TRBV10-3 to TRBJ1-2; 7 bases map to TRBD1. The CDR3 totals 16 residues. Trimming at V came to 3 bases and at J to 8 bases, leaving 15 bases not matched to a gene. Germline loops: CDR1 ENHRY, CDR2 SYGVKD. CDR3 sequence (DNA): TGTGCCATCAGTGACCCGAGAGACAGGGTTGAGAAAGGCTACACCTTC. It is translated as CAISDPRDRVEKGYTF.

V is TRBV10-2 and J is TRBJ2-1, with a weak D call TRBD1 (6 bases). Trimming removed 5 bases from V and 6 bases from J, with 17 bases in between. Germline V CDR1 and CDR2: WSHSY, SAAADI. The CDR3 has 15 residues. CDR3 protein: CASSPTGIGVNEQFF. In DNA form, the CDR3 reads TGCGCCAGCAGTCCTACAGGGATAGGTGTCAATGAGCAGTTCTTC.